This TCR beta chain was sequenced during a study of shared T cell receptors in the human thymus. Libraries were prepared by immunoSEQ multiplex PCR; TCRdb keeps only in-frame clonotypes and omits some of them. The sample yields 640,000 or so clones, about 89% seen once. The CDR3 has 17 residues. V gave up 8 bases and J gave up 9 bases; unmatched junction bases: 20. Germline lookup yields CDR1 SNHLY and CDR2 FYNNEI. These data are also associated with another study on human thymus T cells.

The sample comprised thymocytes. The genes are TRBV2 and TRBJ2-1; TRBD1 agrees at 9 bases. This clonotype was obtained from a boy younger than two with a congenital heart defect. The CDR3 nucleotides read TGTGCCAGCCTCCCTTTCCATTTTGGGGACAGGGAAGCTGAGCAGTTCTTC. Protein: CASLPFHFGDREAEQFF.